The rows below give T cell receptor beta chains drawn from one sample of a study of cytomegalovirus exposure and HLA in healthy donors. Sequencing used immunoSEQ multiplex PCR; TCRdb keeps in-frame clones, though not all of them. This table holds roughly 140,000 clones, around 75% found once. Sequences were obtained from PBMCs. The origin of the receptors is a woman aged 40-49 years in good health and CMV-seronegative. CDR3s include the opening cysteine and the closing phenylalanine or tryptophan. The D gene is left open where the match is weak. Some rows mark clone size as missing; the rest say once, few, many or name a class of expanded clone.

V,J,D,size,DNA,CDR3
TRBV4-1,TRBJ2-3,TRBD2,.,TGCGCCAGCAGCCAAGGCCCGGGAGGAACGCAGTATTTT,CASSQGPGGTQYF
TRBV9,TRBJ1-6,.,.,TGTGCCAGCAGCGTAGAACCAGATAATTCACCCCTCCACTTT,CASSVEPDNSPLHF
TRBV5-1,TRBJ2-1,.,.,TGCGCCAGCAGCTTGTCTAGCCACCGCTACAATGAGCAGTTCTTC,CASSLSSHRYNEQFF
TRBV19,TRBJ1-4,TRBD1,once,TGTGCCAGTAGTATAGCCACAGGGGGGTATAATGAAAAACTGTTTTTT,CASSIATGGYNEKLFF
TRBV18,TRBJ2-7,.,.,TGTGCCAGCTCACCACCGTTGGGAGGTGTCCCCGAAAATCCCTACGAGCAGTACTTC,CASSPPLGGVPENPYEQYF
TRBV30,TRBJ1-3,.,.,TGTGCCTGGAGTAGCAAGGACAGCGGAAACACCATATATTTT,CAWSSKDSGNTIYF
TRBV6-5,TRBJ2-7,.,.,TGTGCCAGCAGTTACTCGAACCAGGGTACCTACGAGCAGTACTTC,CASSYSNQGTYEQYF
TRBV5-5,TRBJ2-7,TRBD1,.,TGTGCCAGCAGCTTGGGAGGGACAGGGGTCTACGAGCAGTACTTC,CASSLGGTGVYEQYF
TRBV7-2,TRBJ1-2,TRBD1,.,TGTGCCAGCAGCTTCGACAGGGCCTATGGCTACACCTTC,CASSFDRAYGYTF
TRBV9,TRBJ2-5,TRBD2,.,TGTGCCAGCAGCGTCGCGGGAGGGAACCAAGAGACCCAGTACTTC,CASSVAGGNQETQYF
TRBV13,TRBJ1-1,.,.,TGTGCCAGCAGCTTTTGGGGCAGGGAAGCTTTCTTT,CASSFWGREAFF
TRBV5-1,TRBJ2-6,.,.,TGCGCCAGCAGTCGGGACTCTGGGGCCAACGTCCTGACTTTC,CASSRDSGANVLTF
TRBV9,TRBJ1-1,TRBD1,.,TGTGCCAGCAGCGTCCCGTTGACAGGGAATACTGAAGCTTTCTTT,CASSVPLTGNTEAFF
TRBV7-6,TRBJ1-1,.,.,TGTGCCAGCAGCTTAATAGGGGGGAACACTGAAGCTTTCTTT,CASSLIGGNTEAFF
TRBV2,TRBJ2-7,.,.,TGTGCCAGCAGTGTGAGCTACGAGCAGTACTTC,CASSVSYEQYF
TRBV10-1,TRBJ1-2,TRBD1,.,TGCGCCAGCTATAAGACCGGGACAGGCTTGCTCTTC,CASYKTGTGLLF
TRBV18,TRBJ2-1,.,.,TGTGCCAGCTCACCACCGGCAGACAATGAGCAGTTCTTC,CASSPPADNEQFF
TRBV21-1,TRBJ2-5,.,.,TGTGCCAGCAGCAAAGCGAGAAAATTTTTTGGCGGGAGGGCGGAGACCCAGTACTTC,CASSKARKFFGGRAETQYF
TRBV27,TRBJ1-6,.,.,TGTGCCAGCAGTTCCCCTAGACCCCTCCACTTT,CASSSPRPLHF
TRBV18,TRBJ2-1,TRBD1,few,TGTGCCAGCTCACCGGGACAGGAATCCTACAATGAGCAGTTCTTC,CASSPGQESYNEQFF
TRBV18,TRBJ2-7,.,.,TGTGCCAGCTCCCATGGACAGACCTACGAGCAGTACTTC,CASSHGQTYEQYF
TRBV11-3,TRBJ1-1,TRBD1,.,TGTGCCAGCAGCCGACAGGGTTGGACTGAAGCTTTCTTT,CASSRQGWTEAFF
TRBV27,TRBJ2-3,.,.,TGTGCCAGCAGTTTAGCTCCGACAGACTTAACTAGCACAGATACGCAGTATTTT,CASSLAPTDLTSTDTQYF
TRBV6-5,TRBJ2-7,TRBD1,.,TGTGCCAGCAGACCCTCAGGGGGTCTCTACGAGCAGTACTTC,CASRPSGGLYEQYF
TRBV6-4,TRBJ2-2,.,few,TGTGCCAGCAGTGTACAGAACACCGGGGAGCTGTTTTTT,CASSVQNTGELFF
TRBV2,TRBJ2-7,.,.,TGTGCCAGCAAGGTCGAGGGTTACTCCTACGAGCAGTACTTC,CASKVEGYSYEQYF
TRBV13,TRBJ2-7,TRBD1,few,TGTGCCAGCAGCTTAGGACAGGGGCCTTACGAGCAGTACTTC,CASSLGQGPYEQYF
TRBV27,TRBJ2-3,TRBD2,.,TGTGCCAGCAGACCTTGGGGGGGTGCGGGGCCTAGCACAGATACGCAGTATTTT,CASRPWGGAGPSTDTQYF
TRBV27,TRBJ2-5,.,.,TGTGCCAGCCAACCCGAGGGATCCGAGACCCAGTACTTC,CASQPEGSETQYF
TRBV5-4,TRBJ2-3,.,.,TGTGCCAGCAACAAAGCAGGAACAGATACGCAGTATTTT,CASNKAGTDTQYF
TRBV5-1,TRBJ1-1,.,once,TGCGCCAGCAGCTTGGTTTACCGGGGTGACACTGAAGCTTTCTTT,CASSLVYRGDTEAFF
TRBV28,TRBJ2-3,.,few,TGTGCCAGCAGTCTCGGGACACCCTCTCCATGGAATACGCAGTATTTT,CASSLGTPSPWNTQYF